This is a list of T cell receptor beta chains from one sample in a study of beta chain features in type 1 diabetes. Clones were sequenced by immunoSEQ multiplex PCR, and TCRdb holds only the in-frame ones, with some missing. This table has a few hundred thousand clones, 13% appearing once. Input material: naive CD4+ T cells from blood. Receptor source: a woman under 30 with type 1 diabetes. Each CDR3 is given with its conserved first and last residue. The order of the fields is V gene, CDR3 protein.

TRBV23-1 | CASSQRRRANYGYTF
TRBV7-9 | CASSLMPGQETQYF
TRBV21-1 | CASSKDGTGTDTQYF
TRBV15 | CATSRPYQETQYF
TRBV2 | CASSVARVTDTQYF
TRBV7-9 | CASSLRGTTPQYF
TRBV7-9 | CASSLSVSGELFF
TRBV9 | CASSVAGVARDTQYF
TRBV5-8 | CASSRRELVDQPQHF
TRBV5-6 | CASSFGTTNTGELFF
TRBV19 | CASSLYGTGWREQFF
TRBV27 | CASRRDREAGANVLTF
TRBV7-2 | CASSLDAAGGRNEQFF
TRBV19 | CASTDRGAGNQPQHF
TRBV6-5 | CASSRNRDTYNEQFF
TRBV6-6 | CASTWGTGNTEAFF
TRBV7-2 | CASSGTATNTGELFF
TRBV19 | CASSALPGQGNEQYF
TRBV18 | CASSSGTGFYEQYF
TRBV25-1 | CASSPSGSYTDTQYF
TRBV28 | CASSLTGSNSMNTEAFF
TRBV5-1 | CASNKGLAGAPGRYEQYF
TRBV29-1 | CSVVLGGNEKLFF
TRBV7-3 | CASSPSGHLNYGYTF
TRBV4-3 | CASSQDRDYLNEQFF
TRBV9 | CASSVDPRAPGELFF
TRBV30 | CAWAGEETNEKLFF
TRBV2 | CASSDLRGGTGELFF
TRBV29-1 | CSVRQYSTNEKLFF
TRBV30 | CAWSTVNSNQPQHF
TRBV5-4 | CASSFEGADYGYTF
TRBV29-1 | CSVAQGTGYGYTF
TRBV5-6 | CASRPTGTSVHTQYF
TRBV10-1 | CASSERQWDTQYF
TRBV2 | CASSAETGLYEQYF
TRBV5-1 | CASTRTPLAGVVDEQFF
TRBV29-1 | CSVEGGTVGNTEAFF
TRBV30 | CAWSFVNTEAFF
TRBV28 | CASSQGGQEKLFF
TRBV4-3 | CASSPTRPRQANEKLFF
TRBV7-3 | CASSPTGGAYEQYF
TRBV30 | CSWAGSTDTQYF